This TCR beta chain derives from a study of cytomegalovirus exposure and HLA in healthy donors. General study results and limits: Relative to the 666-donor mean, N-insertions were reportedly fewer in an Asian-associated ancestry cluster in a later analysis.

In the case of this clone: Antigen specificity is unknown.

The PCR had 60 Vbeta and 13 Jbeta primers. The data were produced by immunoSEQ multiplex PCR, yet TCRdb's version contains in-frame clones alone and is incomplete. The sample lists 90,000 to 130,000 clones; about 70% were seen once. The germline gives CDR1 LGHNA, CDR2 YSLEER. CDR3 length: 16 amino acids. V lost 0 bases and J lost 1, with 9 bases in between. The receptor comes from a woman between 25 and 40 years old in good health and CMV-seronegative. Sequencing input: PBMCs. The V gene is TRBV4-3, the J gene TRBJ2-2; maybe TRBD1 (6 bases). The CDR3 loop is CASSQETGLNTGELFF. The CDR3 DNA follows: TGCGCCAGCAGCCAAGAGACAGGCTTGAACACCGGGGAGCTGTTTTTT.